This T cell receptor beta chain was captured in a study of follicular helper T cells after annual influenza vaccination. Study details: Across the 2013-2014, 2014-2015 and 2015-2016 vaccination seasons, some subjects were resampled.

Libraries were prepared by immunoSEQ multiplex PCR; TCRdb keeps only in-frame clonotypes and omits some of them. The table shows over 10,000 clones, with approximately 80% occurring only once. Time point noted: 2015-2016 season, pre-vaccination. ICOS+CD38+ and ICOS-CD38- fractions were sorted from non-naive CD4+CXCR5+PD-1+ cells. This CDR3 spans 13 amino acids. Trimming at V came to 4 bases and at J to 7 bases, leaving 3 bases not matched to a gene. Germline lookup yields CDR1 GTSNPN and CDR2 SVGIG (reference sequence). The table lists this clone with a few counts. V is TRBV30 and J is TRBJ1-6; 8 bases align to TRBD1. The material was CXCR5+ CD38- circulating T follicular helper cells from blood, obtained on the day of influenza vaccination. The subset is: circulating Tfh, non-naive CD4+CXCR5+PD-1+ (ICOS+CD38+ or ICOS-CD38-). The TCR comes from an adult who received the influenza vaccine. Here the CDR3 DNA reads TGTGCCTGGACCGACAGGGGAAATTCACCCCTCCACTTT. Amino acid sequence: CAWTDRGNSPLHF. Combining the CDR3 with reference TRBV30 and TRBJ1-6 gives the whole variable domain SQTIHQWPATLVQPVGSPLSLECTVEGTSNPNLYWYRQAAGRGLQLLFYSVGIGQISSEVPQNLSASRPQDRQFILSSKKLLLSDSGFYLCAWTDRGNSPLHFGNGTRLTVT.